This TCR beta chain derives from a study of T-cell reconstitution after alpha-beta-depleted transplantation in children. Trimming cost V 0 bases and J 4 bases, with 9 bases left between them. This CDR3 comprises 15 residues. CDR1 LNHNV and CDR2 YYDKDF come from the germline V gene (reference sequence). Using unique molecular identifiers, the investigators prepared the TCRbeta library. From the PCR reads, TCRdb called clonotypes with MiXCR, one entry per CDR3 protein. The sample holds a few hundred thousand distinct CDR3 sequences, approximately 10% seen once. This clonotype was observed a handful of times.

V usage is TRBV15 and J usage is TRBJ2-2; the D is unclear. Sequenced material: PBMCs from the stem cell graft donor, taken from the stem cell graft. The TCR sequence derives from a human donor who donated a stem cell graft to a child with acute lymphoblastic leukemia. The CDR3 nucleotides read TGTGCCACCAGCAGAGAACCGTTCTCCACCGGGGAGCTGTTTTTT. It yields the protein CATSREPFSTGELFF.